This TCR beta chain stems from a study of blood T cell repertoires in COVID-19. Study at large: Sites in the United States, Italy and Spain provided acute and convalescent COVID-19 samples.

Authors' processing steps: The authors estimated nucleated cell counts from reference gene primer amplification. TCRdb's copy holds only in-frame clones and misses some; the assay was immunoSEQ multiplex PCR. V and J calls plus clone size are reproduced from that table; the DNA served to infer D and trimming. The profile shows roughly 140,000 clones, roughly 80% of them singletons. V was cut by 9 bases and J by 4 bases, with 13 bases left in between. Germline V gene sequence: CDR1 SGHRS, CDR2 YFSETQ. The CDR3 loop spans 13 amino acids. The rearrangement joins TRBV5-1 to TRBJ1-4; perhaps TRBD1 as D (5 bases). Sequencing was carried out using peripheral blood. The receptor comes from a human donor with acute or convalescent COVID-19. The donor label of this sample is uncertain. The CDR3 region is CATRGGVNEKLFF. DNA of the CDR3: TGCGCCACTCGCGGGGGAGTTAATGAAAAACTGTTTTTT.